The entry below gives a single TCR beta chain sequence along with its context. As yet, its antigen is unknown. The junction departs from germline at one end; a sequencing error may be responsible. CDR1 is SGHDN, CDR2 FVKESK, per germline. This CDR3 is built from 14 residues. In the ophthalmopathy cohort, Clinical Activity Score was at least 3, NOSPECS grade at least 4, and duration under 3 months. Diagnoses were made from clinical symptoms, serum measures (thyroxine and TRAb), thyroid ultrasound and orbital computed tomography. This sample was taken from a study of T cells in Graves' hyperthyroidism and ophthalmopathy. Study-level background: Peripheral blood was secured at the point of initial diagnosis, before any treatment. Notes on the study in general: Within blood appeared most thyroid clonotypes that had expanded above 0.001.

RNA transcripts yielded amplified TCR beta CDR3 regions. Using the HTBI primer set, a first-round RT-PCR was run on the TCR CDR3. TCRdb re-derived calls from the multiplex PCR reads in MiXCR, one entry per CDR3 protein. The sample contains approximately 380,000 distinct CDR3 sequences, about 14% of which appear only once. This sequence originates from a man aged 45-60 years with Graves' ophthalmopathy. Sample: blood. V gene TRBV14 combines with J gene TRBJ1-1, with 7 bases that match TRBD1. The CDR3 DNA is TGTGCCAACAGCCGAGACAGGGAGAGGACTGAAGCTTTCTTT. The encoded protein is CANSRDRERTEAFF.